These 10 T cell receptor beta chains were all obtained from the same sample, sequenced in a study (dated by TCRdb to about 2016). The library was generated by RT-PCR. TCRdb records Illumina MiSeq as the sequencer. TCRdb reran the public reads through fastp at Q25 and MiXCR, keeping productive beta chains. Here each entry gathers all rows of one CDR3 protein and keeps the most common genes and DNA. The sample yields about 700,000 distinct CDR3 sequences; about 14% were counted once. In total, the top ten clones hold 3.6% of the sample. The sequenced sample was memory CD4+ T cells from blood. These receptors came from a female donor in good health, serving as a healthy control.

This clonotype was counted a few times. The rearrangement uses TRBV20-1 and TRBJ1-3; D unclear. The germline V and J ends were trimmed by 5 bases and 5 bases, with 4 bases remaining between them. Germline V gene data show CDR1 as DFQATT and CDR2 as SNEGSKA (reference sequence). The CDR3 extends over 10 amino acids. CDR3 loop: CSAQRNTIYF. DNA for the CDR3: TGCAGTGCTCAAAGAAACACCATATATTTT.

This clonotype was recorded at least ten times. This chain joins TRBV5-5 and TRBJ1-1, with D possibly being TRBD1 (6 bases). Per germline, CDR1 SGHKS and CDR2 YYEKEE (reference sequence). Deletions cut 0 bases from V and 6 bases from J, with 18 bases between. The length of the CDR3 is 16 residues. The CDR3, as DNA: TGTGCCAGCAGCTTGGGCCCCATACAGGGATACGCTGAAGCTTTCTTT. Translating gives CASSLGPIQGYAEAFF.

This clonotype has a handful of counts. The rearrangement uses TRBV6-1 and TRBJ2-1; D unclear. V was cut by 5 bases and J by 0 bases, with 14 bases left in between. The CDR3 is made up of 16 amino acids. CDR1 and CDR2 (germline): MNHNS, SASEGT. The CDR3 DNA follows: TGTGCCAGCAGTAAGGCCAGAACTCTCTCCTACAATGAGCAGTTCTTC. Translated, it gives CASSKARTLSYNEQFF.

This clonotype was detected only a few times. CDR3 bases: TGTGCCAGCAGCCAAGTAGGGGATCCCAACGAGCAGTACTTC. Translated: CASSQVGDPNEQYF. The chain carries TRBV4-2 and TRBJ2-7, with D possibly TRBD1 on 5 matching bases. Trimming shortened V by 1 base and J by 5 bases, and 12 bases separated the two germline ends. The germline V gene has CDR1 LGHNA and CDR2 YNFKEQ. There are 14 residues in the CDR3.

This clonotype was found a few times. This chain's CDR3 is CASSQDELGQGDRTSGANVLTF. For the CDR3, the DNA is TGCGCCAGCAGCCAAGATGAGCTGGGACAGGGGGATCGCACCTCTGGGGCCAACGTCCTGACTTTC. The chain combines TRBV4-1 with TRBJ2-6; the match to TRBD1 covers 11 bases. V was pared by 0 bases and J by 0 bases, with 13 bases of the junction left unmatched. The CDR3 covers 22 residues. CDR1 and CDR2 (germline): MGHRA, YSYEKL.

In this sample, this clonotype turned up many times. This rearrangement joins TRBV20-1 to TRBJ2-1; TRBD2 agrees at 14 bases. J lost 3 bases, V lost 3 bases, and 7 bases had no gene match. The CDR3 is made up of 17 amino acids. Per germline, CDR1 DFQATT and CDR2 SNEGSKA (reference sequence). In DNA, the CDR3 is TGCAGTGCTAGGGATGGGACTAGCGGGAGTTTCTACAATGAGCAGTTCTTC. This codes for CSARDGTSGSFYNEQFF.

This chain joins TRBV3-1 and TRBJ2-1; no reliable D call. Per germline, CDR1 LGHDT and CDR2 YNNKEL (reference sequence). The V gene lost 1 base and the J gene lost 9 bases, with 7 bases spanning the gap. The CDR3 runs 12 residues. CDR3 residues: CASSQGPGEQFF. CDR3 DNA: TGTGCCAGCAGCCAAGGGCCGGGTGAGCAGTTCTTC.

This clonotype appeared a few times. The chain carries TRBV10-3 and TRBJ1-2; 10 bases are shared with TRBD1. Germline lookup yields CDR1 ENHRY and CDR2 SYGVKD. The CDR3 loop spans 13 amino acids. The junction had 7 bases not matched to a gene; V was cut back by 7 bases and J by 8 bases. CDR3 residues: CAIMGTGELGYTF. DNA for the CDR3: TGTGCCATCATGGGGACAGGGGAGTTGGGCTACACCTTC.

The chain is built from TRBV7-2 and TRBJ2-1; no definite D call. The V end lost 5 bases, the J end lost 4 bases, and 15 bases lay between the germline ends. The CDR3 runs to 15 residues. Germline CDR1 is SGHTA and CDR2 is FQGNSA. CDR3 loop: CASSDVRGAYNEQFF. The CDR3, as DNA: TGTGCCAGCAGCGACGTACGCGGAGCTTACAATGAGCAGTTCTTC.

This clonotype was seen just once. The V call is TRBV3-1, the J call TRBJ1-5; D is undetermined. The CDR3 has 16 amino acids. Trimming removed 0 bases at V and 1 base at J, with 10 bases between. Germline V CDR1 and CDR2: LGHDT, YNNKEL (reference sequence). The CDR3 loop is CASSQEIQISNQPQHF. Here the CDR3 DNA reads TGTGCCAGCAGCCAAGAGATCCAGATAAGCAATCAGCCCCAGCATTTT.